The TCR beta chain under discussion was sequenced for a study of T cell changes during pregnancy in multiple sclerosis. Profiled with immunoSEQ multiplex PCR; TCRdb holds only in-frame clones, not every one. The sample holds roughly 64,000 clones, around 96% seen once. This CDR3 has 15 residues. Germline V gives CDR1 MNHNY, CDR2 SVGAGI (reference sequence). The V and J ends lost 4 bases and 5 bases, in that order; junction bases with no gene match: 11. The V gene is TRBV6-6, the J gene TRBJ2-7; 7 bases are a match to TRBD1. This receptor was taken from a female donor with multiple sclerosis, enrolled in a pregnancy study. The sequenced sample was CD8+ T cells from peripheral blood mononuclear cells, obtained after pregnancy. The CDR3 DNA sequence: TGTGCCAGCAGTTCCATCAAGACAGGGTTAAACGAGCAGTACTTC. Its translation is CASSSIKTGLNEQYF.